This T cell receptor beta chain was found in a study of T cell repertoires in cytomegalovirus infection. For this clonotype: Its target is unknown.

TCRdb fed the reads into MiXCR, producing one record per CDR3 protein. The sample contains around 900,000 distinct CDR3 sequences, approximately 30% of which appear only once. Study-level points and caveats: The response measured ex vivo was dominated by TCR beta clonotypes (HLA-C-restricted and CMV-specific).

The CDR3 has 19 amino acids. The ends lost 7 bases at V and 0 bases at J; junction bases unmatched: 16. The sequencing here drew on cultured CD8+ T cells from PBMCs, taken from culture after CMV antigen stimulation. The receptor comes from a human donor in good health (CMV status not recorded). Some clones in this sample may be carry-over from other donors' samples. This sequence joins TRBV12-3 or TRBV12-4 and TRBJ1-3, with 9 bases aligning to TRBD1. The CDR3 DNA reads TGTGCCAGCACCACCGGGACAGGGCTTGGACCGATCTCTGGAAACACCATATATTTT. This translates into CASTTGTGLGPISGNTIYF.